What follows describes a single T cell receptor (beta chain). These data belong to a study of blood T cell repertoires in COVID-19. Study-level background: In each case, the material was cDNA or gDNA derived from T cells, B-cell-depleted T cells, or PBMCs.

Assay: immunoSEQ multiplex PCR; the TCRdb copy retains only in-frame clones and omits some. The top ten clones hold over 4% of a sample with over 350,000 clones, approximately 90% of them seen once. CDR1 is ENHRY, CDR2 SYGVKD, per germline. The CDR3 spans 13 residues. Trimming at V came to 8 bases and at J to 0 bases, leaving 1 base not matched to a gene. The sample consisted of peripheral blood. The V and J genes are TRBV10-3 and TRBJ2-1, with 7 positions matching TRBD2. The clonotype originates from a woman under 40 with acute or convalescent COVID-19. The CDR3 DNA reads TGTGCCATCGGGGGGGGCTCCTACAATGAGCAGTTCTTC. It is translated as CAIGGGSYNEQFF.